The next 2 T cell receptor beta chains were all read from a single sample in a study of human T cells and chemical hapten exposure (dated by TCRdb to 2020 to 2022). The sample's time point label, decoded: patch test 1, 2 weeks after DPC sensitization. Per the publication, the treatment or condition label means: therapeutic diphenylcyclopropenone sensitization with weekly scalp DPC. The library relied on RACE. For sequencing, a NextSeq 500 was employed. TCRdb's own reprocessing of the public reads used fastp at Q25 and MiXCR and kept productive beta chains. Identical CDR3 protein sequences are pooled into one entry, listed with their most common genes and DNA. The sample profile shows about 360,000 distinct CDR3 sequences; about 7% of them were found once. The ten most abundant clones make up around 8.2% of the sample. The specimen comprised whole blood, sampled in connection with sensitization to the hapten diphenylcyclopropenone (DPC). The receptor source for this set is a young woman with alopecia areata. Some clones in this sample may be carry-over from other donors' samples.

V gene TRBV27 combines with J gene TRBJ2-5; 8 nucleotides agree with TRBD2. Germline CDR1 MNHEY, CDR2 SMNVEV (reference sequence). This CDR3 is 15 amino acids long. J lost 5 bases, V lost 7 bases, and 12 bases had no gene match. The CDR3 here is CASTSLAGTGETQYF. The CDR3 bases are TGTGCCAGCACATCGTTAGCGGGAACCGGGGAGACCCAGTACTTC.

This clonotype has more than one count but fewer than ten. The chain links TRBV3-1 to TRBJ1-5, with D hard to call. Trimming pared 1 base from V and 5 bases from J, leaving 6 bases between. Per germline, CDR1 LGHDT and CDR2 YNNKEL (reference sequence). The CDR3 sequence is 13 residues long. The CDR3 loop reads CASSQGSYQPQHF. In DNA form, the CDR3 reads TGTGCCAGCAGCCAAGGGTCCTATCAGCCCCAGCATTTT.